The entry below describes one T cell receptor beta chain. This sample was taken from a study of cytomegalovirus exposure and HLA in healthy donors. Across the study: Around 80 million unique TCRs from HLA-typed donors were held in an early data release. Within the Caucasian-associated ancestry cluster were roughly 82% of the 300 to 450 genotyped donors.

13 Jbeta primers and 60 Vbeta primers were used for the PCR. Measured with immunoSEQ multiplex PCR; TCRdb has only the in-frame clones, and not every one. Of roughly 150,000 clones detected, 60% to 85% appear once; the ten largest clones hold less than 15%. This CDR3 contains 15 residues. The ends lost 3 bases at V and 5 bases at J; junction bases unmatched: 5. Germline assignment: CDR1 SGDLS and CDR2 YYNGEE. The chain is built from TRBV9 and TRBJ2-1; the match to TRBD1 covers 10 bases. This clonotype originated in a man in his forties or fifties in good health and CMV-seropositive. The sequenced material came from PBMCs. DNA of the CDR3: TGTGCCAGCAGCGCCCGACAGGGGGCCAACAATGAGCAGTTCTTC. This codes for CASSARQGANNEQFF. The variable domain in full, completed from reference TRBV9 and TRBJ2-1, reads DSGVTQTPKHLITATGQRVTLRCSPRSGDLSVYWYQQSLDQGLQFLIQYYNGEERAKGNILERFSAQQFPDLHSELNLSSLELGDSALYFCASSARQGANNEQFFGPGTRLTVL.